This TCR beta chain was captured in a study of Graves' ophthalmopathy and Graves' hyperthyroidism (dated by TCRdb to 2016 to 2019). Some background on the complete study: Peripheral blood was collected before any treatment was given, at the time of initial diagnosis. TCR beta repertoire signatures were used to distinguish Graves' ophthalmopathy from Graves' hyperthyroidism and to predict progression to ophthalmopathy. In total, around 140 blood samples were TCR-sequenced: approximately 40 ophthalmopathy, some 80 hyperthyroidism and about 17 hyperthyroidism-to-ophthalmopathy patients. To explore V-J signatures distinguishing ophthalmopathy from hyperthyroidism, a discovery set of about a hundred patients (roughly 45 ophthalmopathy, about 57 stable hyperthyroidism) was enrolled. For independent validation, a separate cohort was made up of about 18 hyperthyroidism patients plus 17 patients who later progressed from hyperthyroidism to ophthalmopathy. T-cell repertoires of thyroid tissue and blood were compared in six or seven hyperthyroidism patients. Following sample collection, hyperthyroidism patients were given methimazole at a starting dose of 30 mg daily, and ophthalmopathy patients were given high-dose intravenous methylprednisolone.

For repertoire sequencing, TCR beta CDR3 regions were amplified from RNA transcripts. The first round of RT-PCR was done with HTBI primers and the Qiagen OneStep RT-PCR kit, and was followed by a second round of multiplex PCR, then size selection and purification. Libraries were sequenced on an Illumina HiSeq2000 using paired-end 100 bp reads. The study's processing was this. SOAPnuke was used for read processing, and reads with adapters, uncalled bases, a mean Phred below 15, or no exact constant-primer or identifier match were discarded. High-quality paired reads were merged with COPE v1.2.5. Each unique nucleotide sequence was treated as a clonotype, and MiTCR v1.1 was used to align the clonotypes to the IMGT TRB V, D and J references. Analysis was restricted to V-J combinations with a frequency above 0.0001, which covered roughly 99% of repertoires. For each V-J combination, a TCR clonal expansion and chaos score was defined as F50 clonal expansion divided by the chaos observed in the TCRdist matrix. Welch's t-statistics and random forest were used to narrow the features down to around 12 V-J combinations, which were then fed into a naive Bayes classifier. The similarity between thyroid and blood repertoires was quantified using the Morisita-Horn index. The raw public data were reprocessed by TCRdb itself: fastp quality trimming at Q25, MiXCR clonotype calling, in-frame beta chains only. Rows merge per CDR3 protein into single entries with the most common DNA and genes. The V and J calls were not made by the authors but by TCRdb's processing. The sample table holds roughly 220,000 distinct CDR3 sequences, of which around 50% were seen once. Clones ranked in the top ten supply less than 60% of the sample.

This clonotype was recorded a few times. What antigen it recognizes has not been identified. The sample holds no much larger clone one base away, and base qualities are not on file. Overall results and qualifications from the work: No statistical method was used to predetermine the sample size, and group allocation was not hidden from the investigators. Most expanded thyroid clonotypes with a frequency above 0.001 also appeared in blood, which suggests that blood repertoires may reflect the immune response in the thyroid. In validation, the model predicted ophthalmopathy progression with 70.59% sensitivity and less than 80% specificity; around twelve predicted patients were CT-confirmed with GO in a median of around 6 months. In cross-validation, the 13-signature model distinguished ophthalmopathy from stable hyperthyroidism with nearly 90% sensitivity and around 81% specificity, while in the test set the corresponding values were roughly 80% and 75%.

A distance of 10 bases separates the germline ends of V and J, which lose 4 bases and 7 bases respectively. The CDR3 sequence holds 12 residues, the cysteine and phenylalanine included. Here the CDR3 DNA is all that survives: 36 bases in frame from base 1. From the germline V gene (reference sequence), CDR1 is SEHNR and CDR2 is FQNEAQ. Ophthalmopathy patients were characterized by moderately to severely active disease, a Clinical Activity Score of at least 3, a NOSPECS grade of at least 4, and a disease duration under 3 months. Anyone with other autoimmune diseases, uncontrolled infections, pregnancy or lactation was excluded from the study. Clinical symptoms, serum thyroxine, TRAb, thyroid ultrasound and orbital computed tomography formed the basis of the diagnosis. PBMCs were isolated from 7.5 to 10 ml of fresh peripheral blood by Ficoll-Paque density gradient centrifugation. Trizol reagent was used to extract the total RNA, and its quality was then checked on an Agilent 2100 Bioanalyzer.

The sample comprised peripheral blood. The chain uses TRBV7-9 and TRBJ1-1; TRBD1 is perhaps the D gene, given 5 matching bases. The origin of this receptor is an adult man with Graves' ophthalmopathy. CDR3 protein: CASSWGGSEAFF. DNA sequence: TGTGCCAGCAGCTGGGGGGGGAGTGAAGCTTTCTTT.